The 8 T cell receptor beta chains listed next were all sequenced from one sample in a study of molecular identifiers for immune sequencing clone quantification. From the PCR reads, TCRdb called clonotypes with MiXCR, one entry per CDR3 protein. This sample carries 40,000 to 65,000 distinct CDR3 sequences, around 34% of them seen once, and the ten largest clones take around 4%. Sequenced sample: naive CD8+ T cells from blood, with Jurkat cell RNA spiked in. Subset: FACS-sorted CD8+CD4-CCR7+CD45RA+ naive T cells. The receptors were gathered from a human donor in good health. Some libraries in this study had Jurkat cell RNA spiked in.

This clonotype came up a few times. The CDR3 sequence: CASSLPAGLAGGPDEQFF. CDR3 coding DNA: TGTGCCAGCAGTTTGCCCGCGGGACTAGCGGGAGGGCCCGATGAGCAGTTCTTC. The rearrangement links TRBV28 to TRBJ2-1; 16 bases fit TRBD2. Trimming at V came to 3 bases and at J to 8 bases, leaving 10 bases not matched to a gene. From germline, CDR1 is MDHEN and CDR2 SYDVKM. The CDR3 runs 18 residues.

This sequence joins TRBV7-2 and TRBJ2-1, with a possible D match to TRBD2 (6 bases). CDR3 length equals 17 residues. V gave up 5 bases and J gave up 6 bases, with 23 bases separating them. Looked up from germline, CDR1 is SGHTA and CDR2 is FQGNSA. CDR3 residues: CASSPRQPGRMFNEQFF. DNA for the CDR3: TGTGCCAGCAGCCCCCGGCAACCCGGGAGAATGTTCAATGAGCAGTTCTTC. Based on the CDR3 plus reference TRBV7-2 and TRBJ2-1, the full variable domain is GAGVSQSPSNKVTEKGKDVELRCDPISGHTALYWYRQSLGQGLEFLIYFQGNSAPDKSGLPSDRFSAERTGGSVSTLTIQRTQQEDSAVYLCASSPRQPGRMFNEQFFGPGTRLTVL.

This clonotype came up many times. The CDR3 DNA reads as TGTGCCAGCAAGGGCTCTGGGGCCAACGTCCTGACTTTC. It yields the protein CASKGSGANVLTF. The V gene is TRBV28, the J gene TRBJ2-6; D unclear. The length of the CDR3 is 13 residues. Germline values: CDR1 MDHEN, CDR2 SYDVKM. Trimming took 7 bases from V and 0 from J, leaving 4 bases between them.

The chain uses TRBV29-1 and TRBJ2-1; D might be TRBD1 (5 bases). The CDR3 consists of 15 residues. V lost 6 bases and J 7 bases, leaving 22 bases between the germline ends. From germline, CDR1 is SQVTM and CDR2 ANQGSEA. As DNA, the CDR3 is TGCAGCGTCGAAATGCCCCTGACAGCTACGAATGAGCAGTTCTTC. It is translated as CSVEMPLTATNEQFF.

This clonotype has ten or more counts. The genes are TRBV2 and TRBJ1-1, with D perhaps matching TRBD1 (6 bases). Germline CDR1 is SNHLY and CDR2 is FYNNEI. The CDR3 sequence is 13 residues long. Trimming left V 10 bases short and J 0 bases short, with 12 bases between. CDR3 residues: CAKPDRLNTEAFF. Written as DNA, the CDR3 is TGTGCCAAACCGGACAGACTGAACACTGAAGCTTTCTTT.

This clonotype was counted between two and nine times. The V and J genes are TRBV6-2 or TRBV6-3 and TRBJ2-5, with 8 bases fitting TRBD2. This CDR3 spans 15 amino acids. The germline gives CDR1 MNHEY, CDR2 SVGEGT. The J segment lost 4 bases and the V segment lost 7 bases, leaving 11 bases of the junction unmatched. CDR3 amino acids: CASTDFSGMTETQYF. The CDR3, as DNA: TGTGCCAGCACCGACTTTAGCGGGATGACAGAGACCCAGTACTTC.

The V and J genes are TRBV24-1 and TRBJ2-6; D ambiguous. Trimming stripped 4 bases from V and 2 bases from J, with 5 bases between. CDR1 KGHDR and CDR2 SFDVKD come from the germline V gene. CDR3 length: 14 amino acids. CDR3 in amino acids: CATSDQTGANVLTF. The CDR3 nucleotides are TGTGCCACCAGTGACCAGACTGGGGCCAACGTCCTGACTTTC.

The V and J genes are TRBV13 and TRBJ1-1, with D possibly matching TRBD1 (6 bases). CDR1 is PRHDT and CDR2 is FYEKMQ in the germline V gene (reference sequence). CDR3 length equals 13 residues. Trimming stripped 7 bases from V and 1 base from J, with 10 bases between. CDR3 protein: CASTWDKNTEAFF. Written as DNA, the CDR3 is TGTGCCAGCACCTGGGACAAGAACACTGAAGCTTTCTTT.